The TCR beta chain described here comes from a study of blood T cell repertoires in COVID-19. Study as a whole: Both acute and convalescent COVID-19 samples were obtained from the United States, Italy and Spain. From T cells, B-cell-depleted T cells, or PBMCs came the material, which was cDNA or gDNA.

J gave up 7 bases and V 4 bases, and 14 bases lay outside the gene matches. The CDR3 is 16 amino acids. The germline V gene encodes CDR1 MNHNS and CDR2 SASEGT. Authors' methods: Reference gene primers were amplified, and this amplification served to estimate nucleated cell counts. Method: immunoSEQ multiplex PCR; TCRdb's copy keeps in-frame clones and lacks some. Clone size and the V and J calls come from that table; the DNA yielded D and trimming. Of approximately 30,000 clones listed, about 85% were seen once; the top ten hold more than 20%. The receptor was derived from a human donor in a cohort sampled during active COVID-19. This chain links TRBV6-1 with TRBJ2-3; TRBD2 matches at 7 bases. The sample taken for sequencing was peripheral blood. The CDR3 protein is CASSGQLAALMNTQYF. CDR3 DNA sequence: TGTGCCAGCAGTGGTCAGCTAGCGGCCTTAATGAATACGCAGTATTTT.